What follows describes a single TCR beta chain. This receptor's antigen is unknown. It has no much larger one-base neighbor in the sample; base qualities were not kept. The data derive from a study of blood T cell repertoires in COVID-19 (TCRdb year 2020). A note on the overall study: Samples from collaborators originated in the United States, Italy and Spain and spanned both the acute and convalescent phases of COVID-19. The prospective study material was composed of cDNA or gDNA derived from T cells, B-cell-depleted T cells, or PBMCs. The dataset comprised deeply sampled blood TCRbeta repertoires from subjects exposed to, actively infected with, or recovered from COVID-19. A freely available public database, intended as a resource for researchers studying the immune response to SARS-CoV-2, is where the repertoires were released. The samples were drawn from two sources: the first 160 participants of the ongoing ImmuneRACE study, and some 1,300 subjects contributed by 6 global collaborators. A de-identified subject ID, COVID-19 status, age in years and sex were almost always included in the sample metadata. Where available, HLA class I and class II types were obtained from metadata supplied by the sample provider rather than from assay-based typing. Here is what the overall study found, with its caveats: Clinical and demographic metadata were provided uncurated, with the amount varying by source and participant.

CDR1 and CDR2 are read off the germline V gene (reference sequence) as LGHDT and YNNKEL. The germline V and J ends show losses of 2 bases and 0 bases respectively, and no gene match explains 9 bases of the junction. Reading from cysteine to phenylalanine, the CDR3 counts 17 amino acids. The kept DNA is CDR3 alone, 51 bases in frame from the first base. TCRbeta CDR3 regions were amplified from genomic DNA by means of the immunoSEQ Assay, a bias-controlled multiplex PCR. Per the source publication's procedure: The number of nucleated cells in each sample was estimated from the amplification of reference gene primers within the assay. To quantify the absolute abundance of each unique TCRbeta CDR3 rearrangement, sequence reads were collapsed and filtered. For each sample, productive Simpson clonality was calculated as the square root of Simpson's diversity index across productive rearrangements. Here the immuneACCESS table is served through TCRdb, limited to in-frame sequences with V and J called. Missing clones are a known gap in these copies; in checked studies unresolved V genes cover under half, and the rest lacks a known reason. V and J calls and clone size follow that table, whereas D and trimming were derived from the DNA. Counted in this sample were 72,000 or so clones; roughly 89% of them appeared once. The ten most abundant clones make up approximately 1.5% of the sample.

Collaborating institutions collected whole blood in K2EDTA tubes following their own protocols. Collaborator samples were shipped for TCRbeta analysis as frozen whole blood, isolated PBMCs, or DNA extracted from either sample type. Material: peripheral blood. The sequence derives from a man aged 55 to 70 with acute or convalescent COVID-19. This chain joins TRBV3-1 (or the pseudogene TRBV3-2) to TRBJ2-7; TRBD2 fits 8 bases in the junction. This receptor has the CDR3 CASSQSSGGGSSYEQYF. The nucleotide sequence is given as TGTGCCAGCAGCCAATCCTCCGGGGGGGGAAGCTCCTACGAGCAGTACTTC.